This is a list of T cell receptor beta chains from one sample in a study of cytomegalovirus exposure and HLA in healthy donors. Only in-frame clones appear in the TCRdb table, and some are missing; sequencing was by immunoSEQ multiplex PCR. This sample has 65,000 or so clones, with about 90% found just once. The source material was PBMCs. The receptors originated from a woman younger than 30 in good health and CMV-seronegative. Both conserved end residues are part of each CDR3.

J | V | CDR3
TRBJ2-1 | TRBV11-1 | CASSLAGGGYNEQFF
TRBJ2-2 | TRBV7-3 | CASSSRAGGRTGELFF
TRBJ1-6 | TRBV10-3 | CAISVTGSYNSPLHF
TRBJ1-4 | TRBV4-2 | CASSQGQGFEKLFF
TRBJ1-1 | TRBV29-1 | CSASDRESEAFF
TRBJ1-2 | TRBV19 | CASSIDSSQVKIYGYTF
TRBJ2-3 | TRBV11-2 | CASSLTGRGASTDTQYF
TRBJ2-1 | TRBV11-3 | CASSIPGQGHNEQFF
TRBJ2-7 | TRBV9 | CASSTGQGFHYEQYF
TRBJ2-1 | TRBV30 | CAWSVTSGVYNEQFF